These T cell receptor beta chains were read from a single sample in a study of blood T cell repertoires in COVID-19. Using immunoSEQ multiplex PCR, the repertoire was profiled, and TCRdb retains in-frame clones only, with some absent. The repertoire includes tens of thousands of clones, 75% to 90% of them detected once, and more than 20% sits in the top ten. Sequenced input: peripheral blood. The source is a woman of 80 years or more with COVID-19, enrolled during active disease. CDR3s include the opening cysteine and the closing phenylalanine or tryptophan. Each record gives: D gene, V gene, clone size, J gene, CDR3 protein, CDR3 DNA. A D gene is named only where the DNA matches it firmly. Part of the rows lack a size; the others show once, few, many or a class for expanded clones.

>.|TRBV6-5|once|TRBJ2-1
CASSYLSSSVRNEQFF
TGTGCCAGCAGTTACCTGTCTAGTAGTGTTAGAAATGAGCAGTTCTTC
>.|TRBV21-1|.|TRBJ1-2
CASSNFLGGALFGYTF
TGTGCCAGCAGCAATTTTCTAGGGGGGGCTCTCTTTGGCTACACCTTC
>TRBD1|TRBV5-1|.|TRBJ2-5
CASSLEDRGLGETQYF
TGCGCCAGCAGCTTGGAAGACAGGGGGCTGGGAGAGACCCAGTACTTC
>.|TRBV5-1|.|TRBJ2-1
CASSLGQGGEQFF
TGCGCCAGCAGCTTAGGTCAGGGAGGTGAGCAGTTCTTC
>.|TRBV5-1|.|TRBJ2-3
CASNGGRSTDTQYF
TGCGCCAGTAACGGGGGGCGATCCACAGATACGCAGTATTTT
>TRBD1|TRBV4-2|.|TRBJ1-4
CASSDPGGSGEKLFF
TGTGCCAGCAGCGACCCAGGGGGTTCGGGTGAAAAACTGTTTTTT
>.|TRBV7-9|.|TRBJ1-3
CASTPSATAGNTIYF
TGTGCCAGCACCCCCTCGGCGACAGCTGGAAACACCATATATTTT
>.|TRBV5-6|once|TRBJ2-3
CASSFGTATDTQYF
TGTGCCAGCAGCTTTGGGACTGCAACAGATACGCAGTATTTT
>TRBD2|TRBV5-4|.|TRBJ2-3
CASRPSGSGGALDTQYF
TGTGCCAGCAGACCCAGTGGGAGCGGGGGGGCGTTAGATACGCAGTATTTT
>.|TRBV2|.|TRBJ2-7
CASIRQDFGNEQYF
TGTGCCAGCATTCGACAGGATTTTGGGAACGAGCAGTACTTC
>.|TRBV5-4|few|TRBJ2-2
CASSPGLTGELFF
TGTGCCAGCAGCCCAGGGCTCACCGGGGAGCTGTTTTTT
>TRBD2|TRBV11-2|.|TRBJ2-5
CASSLGLAEETQYF
TGTGCCAGCAGCCTGGGACTAGCGGAAGAGACCCAGTACTTC
>TRBD1|TRBV3-1/TRBV3-2|.|TRBJ1-5
CASSSGTGGNQPQHF
TGTGCCAGCAGCTCCGGGACAGGGGGCAATCAGCCCCAGCATTTT
>TRBD1|TRBV5-4|.|TRBJ1-4
CASSPSGGKEKLFF
TGTGCCAGCAGCCCATCAGGGGGCAAAGAAAAACTGTTTTTT
>.|TRBV15|once|TRBJ1-1
CATSRAGQGTTEAFF
TGTGCCACCAGCAGAGCCGGGCAGGGGACCACTGAAGCTTTCTTT
>.|TRBV19|.|TRBJ1-1
CASSITERGSTEAFF
TGTGCCAGTAGTATTACAGAGCGGGGGAGCACTGAAGCTTTCTTT
>TRBD1|TRBV18|.|TRBJ1-4
CASSRDRPATNEKLFF
TGTGCCAGCTCACGGGACAGACCAGCAACTAATGAAAAACTGTTTTTT
>.|TRBV4-1|.|TRBJ2-3
CASSQDRLSGTQYF
TGCGCCAGCAGCCAAGATCGGTTGAGTGGTACGCAGTATTTT
>.|TRBV6-6|.|TRBJ2-2
CASLGHQFTGELFF
TGTGCCAGCCTGGGACACCAATTCACCGGGGAGCTGTTTTTT
>TRBD2|TRBV12-3/TRBV12-4|.|TRBJ2-7
CASSSSGTYEQYF
TGTGCCAGCAGTTCTAGCGGGACCTACGAGCAGTACTTC
>TRBD2|TRBV3-1/TRBV3-2|.|TRBJ2-5
CASSQVRGTSGQETQYF
TGTGCCAGCAGCCAAGTAAGAGGGACTAGCGGGCAAGAGACCCAGTACTTC
>.|TRBV19|once|TRBJ1-1
CASSMGPTEAFF
TGTGCCAGTAGTATGGGCCCCACTGAAGCTTTCTTT
>.|TRBV7-8|.|TRBJ2-3
CASSRTVARTDTQYF
TGTGCCAGCAGCCGGACAGTAGCCCGCACAGATACGCAGTATTTT
>.|TRBV18|.|TRBJ1-2
CASSVEQGNYGYTF
TGTGCCAGCTCAGTAGAGCAGGGGAACTATGGCTACACCTTC
>TRBD1|TRBV12-3/TRBV12-4|few|TRBJ1-5
CASSLTGMQPQHF
TGTGCCAGCAGTTTGACAGGGATGCAGCCCCAGCATTTT
>TRBD1|TRBV2|.|TRBJ1-2
CASKTGANYGYTF
TGTGCCAGTAAGACAGGGGCCAACTATGGCTACACCTTC
>TRBD1|TRBV12-3/TRBV12-4|.|TRBJ2-2
CASSVTGDRELFF
TGTGCCAGCAGTGTCACAGGGGACCGGGAGCTGTTTTTT